This TCR beta chain was recovered during a study of OX40 agonist ivuxolimab in advanced cancers. Whole-study results and caveats: Compared with others, partial responders at 0.1-3.0 mg/kg displayed clonal expansion among the lowest.

The germline gives CDR1 SQVTM, CDR2 ANQGSEA. Trimming pared 5 bases from V and 4 bases from J, leaving 15 bases between. The CDR3 is 14 residues long. Clones were read by immunoSEQ multiplex PCR, and TCRdb kept only the in-frame ones, dropping some. The sample has tens of thousands of clones; 70% to 90% are singletons. Details on this clone: As yet, its antigen is unknown.

Sample: CD4+ or CD8+ T cells sorted from blood, taken in a trial of the OX40 agonist ivuxolimab. The receptor was derived from an adult with an advanced solid tumor such as melanoma, head and neck, liver or kidney cancer. The rearrangement links TRBV29-1 to TRBJ1-5; tentatively, D is TRBD1 (5 bases). CDR3 in amino acids: CSVREGLLNQPQHF. For the CDR3, the DNA is TGCAGCGTTCGGGAGGGACTCCTTAATCAGCCCCAGCATTTT.